The present T cell receptor beta chain was sequenced within a study of shared clonotypes between healthy human individuals. Study-wide results and caveats: Relative to memory subsets, naive subsets generally showed larger estimated richness.

Germline CDR1 and CDR2: SGHTA and FQGNSA. The CDR3 runs 14 residues. V was clipped by 2 bases and J by 0 bases, with 5 bases between them. A remark on this clone: Its antigen is unidentified.

TCRdb's copy holds only in-frame clones and misses some; the assay was immunoSEQ multiplex PCR. The sample has 1.6 million or so clones, 98% seen once. Specimen: naive CD4+ T cells sorted from blood. This sample's subset: CD45RA+ positively selected. The sequence came from a man aged 30 to 39 in good health. The chain recombines TRBV7-2 with TRBJ1-3; the D is unclear. CDR3 amino acids: CASSLYSSGNTIYF. Written as DNA, the CDR3 is TGTGCCAGCAGCTTATACAGCTCTGGAAACACCATATATTTT.